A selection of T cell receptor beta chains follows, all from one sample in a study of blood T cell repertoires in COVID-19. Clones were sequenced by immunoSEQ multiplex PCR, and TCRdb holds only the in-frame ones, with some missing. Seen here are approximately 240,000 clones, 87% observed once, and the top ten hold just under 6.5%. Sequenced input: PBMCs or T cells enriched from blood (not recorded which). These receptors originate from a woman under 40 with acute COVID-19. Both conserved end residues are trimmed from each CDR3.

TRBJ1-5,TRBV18,ASSPPGQANQPQH
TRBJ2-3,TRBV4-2,ASSAGAGGPSTDTQY
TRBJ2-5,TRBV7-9,ASIGDRMAEETQY
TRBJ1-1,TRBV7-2,ASSPRQGKSTEAF
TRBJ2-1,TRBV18,ASSPRFLGDRAYNEQF
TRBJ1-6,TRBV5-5,ASSLRQVNSPLH
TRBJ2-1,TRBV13,ASSGGYNQQF
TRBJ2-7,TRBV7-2,ASSLGGTTSYEQY
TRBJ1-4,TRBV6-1,ASSELGTGTNEKLF
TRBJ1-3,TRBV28,ASSPLGQRSSGNTIY
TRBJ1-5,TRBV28,ASGINRGPQPQH
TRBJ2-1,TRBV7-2,ASSNTNDNEQF
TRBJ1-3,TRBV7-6,ASSLRGGSSGNTIY
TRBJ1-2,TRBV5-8,ASSLAGLSLYGYT
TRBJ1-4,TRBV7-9,ASSLSRTGGEKLF
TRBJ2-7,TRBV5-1,ASSWTSNSYEQY
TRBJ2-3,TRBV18,ASSPSDTQY
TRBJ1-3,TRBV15,ATSREAPGQATLSGNTIY
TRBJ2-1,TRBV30,AWSEKTGTHEQF
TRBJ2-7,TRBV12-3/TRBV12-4,ASSRDGGYEQY
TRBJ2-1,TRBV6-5,ASSTLPPRSNEQF
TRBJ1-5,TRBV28,ASRGTGINQPQH
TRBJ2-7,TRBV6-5,ASGHQHSYEQY
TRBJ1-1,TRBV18,ASSPRTGTTEAF
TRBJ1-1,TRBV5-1,ASSSSQRSEAF
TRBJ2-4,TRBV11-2,ASSLGQGIDIQY
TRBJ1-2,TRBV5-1,ASKSTGVYHGYT
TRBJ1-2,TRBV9,ASGGTNYGYT
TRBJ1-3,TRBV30,ALRTGNTIY
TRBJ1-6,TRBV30,AWSPGQGGSPLH
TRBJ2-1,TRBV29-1,SVLRLAGDNEQF
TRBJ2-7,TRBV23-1,ASQGSGPYEQY
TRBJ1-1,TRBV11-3,ASSFSLNTEAF
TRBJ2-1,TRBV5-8,ASSSGQGSFNEQF
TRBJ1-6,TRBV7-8,ASSLNQGLESPLH
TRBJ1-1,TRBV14,ASSQVGTVEAF
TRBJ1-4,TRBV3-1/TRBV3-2,ASSGETGKRLF